This T cell receptor (beta chain) appears in the sequencing data of a study of OX40 agonist ivuxolimab in advanced cancers. Study background: Patients were dosed intravenously with ivuxolimab at 0.01 to 10 mg/kg every 2 weeks. Study-level results: Doses of 0.1 to 3.0 mg/kg were accompanied by clonal expansion of CD4+ and CD8+ blood T cells by week 6.

This clone showed up just a few times. Its antigen is still unknown. Profiling relied on immunoSEQ multiplex PCR, and the TCRdb table lists in-frame clones only, not all of them. Among under 80,000 clones listed, more than 80% were seen once. V was trimmed by 6 bases and J by 8 bases, leaving 13 bases between them. CDR1 and CDR2 from the germline V gene are MDHEN and SYDVKM. The CDR3 spans 12 residues. Specimen: CD4+ or CD8+ T cells sorted from blood, collected in a trial of the OX40 agonist ivuxolimab. This clonotype originated in an adult with an advanced solid tumor such as melanoma, head and neck, liver or kidney cancer. This chain connects TRBV28 to TRBJ1-1, with D unclear. CDR3 nucleotides: TGTGCCAGCAGCCTCGCGGATCGAGAAGCTTTCTTT. Protein sequence: CASSLADREAFF.